A selection of T cell receptor beta chains follows, all from one sample in a study of tumor and adjacent non-tumor tissue in lung cancer. TCRdb re-called the multiplex PCR reads with MiXCR, one entry per CDR3 protein. The table records about 43,000 distinct CDR3 sequences, roughly 66% of them present only once. The sequencing sample was made of distant non-tumor lung tissue. These receptors all stem from a man in his forties or fifties with non-small cell lung cancer. CDR3s include the opening cysteine and the closing phenylalanine or tryptophan. Fields, in order: V gene, clone size, D gene, J gene, CDR3 DNA, CDR3 protein. The D gene is left open where the match is weak. Not every row has a clone size; where given, it reads once, few, many or a size class.

>TRBV6-6|few|TRBD2|TRBJ2-1
TGTGCCAGCAGTTCCCCGGGACTAGGGGACAATGAGCAGTTCTTC
CASSSPGLGDNEQFF
>TRBV20-1|few|-|TRBJ2-3
TGCAGTGCCGAGTTAGGGGTGGAAGATACGCAGTATTTT
CSAELGVEDTQYF
>TRBV28|many|TRBD1|TRBJ2-1
TGTGCCAGCAGTGCGGTTTTGACAGGGTGGTACAATGAGCAGTTCTTC
CASSAVLTGWYNEQFF
>TRBV6-5|-|-|TRBJ1-5
TGTACCAGCAGTTATACGTCAGGGCAGAATCAGCCCCAGCATTTT
CTSSYTSGQNQPQHF
>TRBV6-2/TRBV6-3|few|-|TRBJ1-5
TGTGCCAGCAGTTACTTTCCAGCCTCTAGCAATCAGTCCCAGCATTTT
CASSYFPASSNQSQHF
>TRBV29-1|once|-|TRBJ1-1
TGCAGCGTTGTGGGGTATTTCTGCACTGAAGCTTTCTTT
CSVVGYFCTEAFF
>TRBV29-1|-|-|TRBJ2-7
TGCGGCGTTGCGGAACAGGGAGATGACGAACAGTACTTC
CGVAEQGDDEQYF
>TRBV28|few|-|TRBJ2-1
TGTGCCAGCAGTCCCCACCGACAGGTCGATGAGCAGTTCTTC
CASSPHRQVDEQFF
>TRBV29-1|medium-sized|-|TRBJ1-2
TGCAGCGTTGAAGAGAACTATGGCTACACCTTC
CSVEENYGYTF
>TRBV5-1|once|-|TRBJ2-6
TGCGCCAGCAGCTCGCCTACGGTCCTCTCTGGGGCCAACGTCCTGACTTTC
CASSSPTVLSGANVLTF
>TRBV29-1|-|-|TRBJ1-2
TGTAGCGTTGAAACCCGGGGGGGGTCCAGTGACTACACCTTC
CSVETRGGSSDYTF
>TRBV5-1|-|-|TRBJ2-1
TGCGCCAGCAGCTCCAACGGTAGCTCCTACAATGAGCAGTTCTTC
CASSSNGSSYNEQFF
>TRBV7-9|many|-|TRBJ1-2
TGTGCCAGCAGCCTGGGGGGCGGGGCTGACTATGGCTACACCTTC
CASSLGGGADYGYTF
>TRBV30|many|-|TRBJ2-5
TGTGCCTGGAGTCACTTAGGGGGACAAGAGACCCAGTACTTC
CAWSHLGGQETQYF
>TRBV29-1|-|TRBD1|TRBJ1-3
TGCAGCGTTGAAGATGGCTCAGGGACAGGAAACACCATATATTTC
CSVEDGSGTGNTIYF
>TRBV20-1|-|-|TRBJ1-2
TGCAGTGCTAGTCTCGGGACTAACTATGGCTACACCTTC
CSASLGTNYGYTF
>TRBV25-1|-|TRBD1|TRBJ2-7
TGTGCCAGCAGTGATGGGACAGGGTGGTACGGGCACTACTTC
CASSDGTGWYGHYF
>TRBV11-3|-|-|TRBJ2-3
TGTGCCAGCAGCTTAGGCGGGGCCGGGGCGGATACGTACTATTTT
CASSLGGAGADTYYF
>TRBV7-9|-|TRBD2|TRBJ2-1
TGTGCCAGCAGCCCCCAGCGAGCGGGAGGGCCGTGGAATGAGCAGTTCTTC
CASSPQRAGGPWNEQFF
>TRBV7-9|many|-|TRBJ1-6
TGTGCCAGCAGCTCTGGGTTCAGGGATTCACCCCTCCACTTT
CASSSGFRDSPLHF
>TRBV20-1|-|-|TRBJ2-3
TGCAGTGCTAGAGACGCCATCGGCGGGGACACAGATACGCAGTATTTT
CSARDAIGGDTDTQYF
>TRBV4-1|few|-|TRBJ1-4
TGCGCCAGCAGCCAAGATTGTGGACCCGGTAATGAAAAACTGTTTTTT
CASSQDCGPGNEKLFF
>TRBV28|-|-|TRBJ2-2
TGTGCCAGCAGTTTAGGTCGGAACACCGGGGATCTCTTTTTT
CASSLGRNTGDLFF
>TRBV5-4|-|-|TRBJ2-2
TGTGCCAGCAGCTACGGGAATATGAACACCGGGGGGCTGTTTTTT
CASSYGNMNTGGLFF
>TRBV6-5|-|TRBD1|TRBJ1-1
TGTGCTAGCAGTAAGGCTACAGGGGGCACTGAAACTTTCTTT
CASSKATGGTETFF
>TRBV7-9|many|TRBD1|TRBJ2-4
TGTGCCAGCAGCTTACGGGACAGTGAAAACATTCAGTACTTC
CASSLRDSENIQYF
>TRBV6-6|-|TRBD1|TRBJ2-1
TGTGCCAGCAGTCCCCGAAGGGACAGGGATGGGCAGATGTTC
CASSPRRDRDGQMF
>TRBV12-3/TRBV12-4|-|TRBD2|TRBJ2-2
TGTGCCAGCAGTTCCCCGGGACTAGCGGTCACCGGGGAGCTGTTTTTT
CASSSPGLAVTGELFF
>TRBV9|few|-|TRBJ2-3
TGTGCCAGCAGCGTAGCCCGGGGAACCACAGATACGCAGTATTTT
CASSVARGTTDTQYF
>TRBV29-1|many|TRBD1|TRBJ1-5
TGCAGCGTCGGACAGGTGTATAGCAATCAGCCCCAGCATTTT
CSVGQVYSNQPQHF
>TRBV7-9|once|TRBD1|TRBJ2-7
TGTGCCAGCAGCCCGCCGGACAGGGTGAGGTGTAGCGAGCAGTACTTC
CASSPPDRVRCSEQYF
>TRBV6-1|-|-|TRBJ1-5
TGTGCCAGTACTTCGAGGGCTCGAGATCAGCCCCAGCATTTT
CASTSRARDQPQHF
>TRBV4-1|many|TRBD1|TRBJ2-7
TGCGCCAGCAGCCACCCGGGACAGGGGGCCGACGAGCAGTACTTC
CASSHPGQGADEQYF
>TRBV29-1|many|TRBD1|TRBJ1-2
TGCAGCGTTGATCGACAGGGGACCTATGGCTACACCTTC
CSVDRQGTYGYTF
>TRBV28|few|TRBD1|TRBJ1-1
TGTGCCAGCAGACCAGACAGGGCCTCGAACACTGAAGCTTTCTTT
CASRPDRASNTEAFF
>TRBV11-2|many|TRBD1|TRBJ2-1
TGTGCCAGCAGCTGGACAGGGTCAGGTTACAATGAGCAGTTCTTC
CASSWTGSGYNEQFF
>TRBV11-2|few|-|TRBJ2-7
TGTGCCAGTATAACACAGGGTGCCAGCTACGAGCAATACTTC
CASITQGASYEQYF
>TRBV29-1|-|-|TRBJ1-2
TGCAGCGTTGAAACCCTGGGGGGGTCCAGTGGCTATACCTTC
CSVETLGGSSGYTF
>TRBV20-1|-|-|TRBJ1-5
TGCAGTACTTACGCACAGGGATTTAATCAGCCCCAGCATTTT
CSTYAQGFNQPQHF
>TRBV29-1|many|-|TRBJ2-1
TGCAGCGTTGACACTGGACTCTTTAACAATGAGCAGTTCTTC
CSVDTGLFNNEQFF
>TRBV5-1|-|-|TRBJ1-1
TGTGCCAGCAGCTTTAATGCGGACATGAGCACTGAAGCTTTCTTT
CASSFNADMSTEAFF
>TRBV6-1|-|-|TRBJ2-7
TGTGCCAACAGCCGAGACGGCTACAAGCAGTACTTC
CANSRDGYKQYF
>TRBV6-1|-|-|TRBJ2-3
TGTGTCAGCAGTGAAGAAAGGTCTCGGGATATGCAGTATTTT
CVSSEERSRDMQYF
>TRBV12-3/TRBV12-4|-|TRBD1|TRBJ2-3
TGTGCCAGCAATCGATCAGGGGGCGCTGACACAGATACGCAGTATTTT
CASNRSGGADTDTQYF
>TRBV27|once|-|TRBJ1-5
TGTGTCAGCAGCCCAGGGGCCGTGGGCAATCAGCCCCAACATTTT
CVSSPGAVGNQPQHF
>TRBV10-3|many|TRBD1|TRBJ1-2
TGTGCCATCAGGGGACAGAACTATGGCTACACCTTC
CAIRGQNYGYTF
>TRBV10-3|-|-|TRBJ1-2
TGTGCCATTAGTGTCTCGATGGGGCAGGTAGATGGCTACACCTTC
CAISVSMGQVDGYTF
>TRBV12-3/TRBV12-4|many|-|TRBJ2-7
TGTGCCAGCAGTTTGGGCGGGGCGTCATCCTCCTACGAGCAGTACTTC
CASSLGGASSSYEQYF
>TRBV13|many|TRBD2|TRBJ2-7
TGTGCCAGCAGCACTGGGGGTCTAGCGGGAGGGTACGAGCAGTACTTC
CASSTGGLAGGYEQYF
>TRBV11-3|-|TRBD2|TRBJ2-1
TGTGCCAGCAACCCTAGCGGGGGGCTAATGGCTGAGCAGTTCTTC
CASNPSGGLMAEQFF
>TRBV11-1|-|TRBD2|TRBJ2-1
TGTGCCAGCAGCTTGTTACTAGCGGGGTGTGAGCAGTCCTTC
CASSLLLAGCEQSF
>TRBV29-1|few|-|TRBJ2-5
TGCAGCGTTGATTCTGCAGGCCTCCAAGAGACCCAGCACTTC
CSVDSAGLQETQHF
>TRBV7-9|many|-|TRBJ1-4
TGTGCCAGCAGCTTAAGACAGGAAAAACTGTTTTTT
CASSLRQEKLFF
>TRBV6-5|-|-|TRBJ1-4
TGTGCCAGCAGTCGACGACAAGGCTCTAATGAAAAACTGTTTTTT
CASSRRQGSNEKLFF
>TRBV5-4|-|-|TRBJ2-3
TGTGCCAGCAGCTTTAGTGGGAGTGCAGATACTCAGTGTTTT
CASSFSGSADTQCF